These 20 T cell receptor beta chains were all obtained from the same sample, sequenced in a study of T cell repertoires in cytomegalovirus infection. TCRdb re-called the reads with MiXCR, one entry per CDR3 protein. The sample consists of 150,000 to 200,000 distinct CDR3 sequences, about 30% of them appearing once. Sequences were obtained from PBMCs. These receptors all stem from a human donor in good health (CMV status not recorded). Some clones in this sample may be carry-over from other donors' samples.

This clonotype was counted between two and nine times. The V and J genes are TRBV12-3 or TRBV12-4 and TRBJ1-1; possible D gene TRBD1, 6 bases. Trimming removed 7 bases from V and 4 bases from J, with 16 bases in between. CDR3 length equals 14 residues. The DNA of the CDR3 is TGTGCCAGCATCCCTCCGGGGGCGCGCACTGAAGCTTTCTTT. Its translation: CASIPPGARTEAFF.

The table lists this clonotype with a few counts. The CDR3 is CASSFGRETQYF. The DNA for the CDR3 is TGTGCCAGCAGTTTTGGGCGAGAGACCCAGTACTTC. The V and J genes are TRBV12-3 or TRBV12-4 and TRBJ2-5; D remains ambiguous. Between the trimmed V and J ends, which lost 3 bases and 4 bases, there was a span of 6 bases. This CDR3 contains 12 residues.

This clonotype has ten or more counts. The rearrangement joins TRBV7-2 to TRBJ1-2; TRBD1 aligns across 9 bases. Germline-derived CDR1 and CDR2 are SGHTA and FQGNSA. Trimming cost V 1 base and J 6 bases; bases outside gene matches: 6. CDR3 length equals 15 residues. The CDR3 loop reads CASSLVGQGTDGYTF. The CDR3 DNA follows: TGTGCCAGCAGCTTAGTGGGACAGGGCACGGATGGCTACACCTTC.

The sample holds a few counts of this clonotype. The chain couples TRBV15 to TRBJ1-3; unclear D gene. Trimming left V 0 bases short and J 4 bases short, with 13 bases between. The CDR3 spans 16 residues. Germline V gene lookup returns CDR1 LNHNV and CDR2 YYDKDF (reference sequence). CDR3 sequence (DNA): TGTGCCACCAGCAGAGATCAGGCAGTACCAGGAAACACCATATATTTT. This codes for CATSRDQAVPGNTIYF. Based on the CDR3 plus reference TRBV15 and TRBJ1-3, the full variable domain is DAMVIQNPRYQVTQFGKPVTLSCSQTLNHNVMYWYQQKSSQAPKLLFHYYDKDFNNEADTPDNFQSRRPNTSFCFLDIRSPGLGDTAMYLCATSRDQAVPGNTIYFGEGSWLTVV.

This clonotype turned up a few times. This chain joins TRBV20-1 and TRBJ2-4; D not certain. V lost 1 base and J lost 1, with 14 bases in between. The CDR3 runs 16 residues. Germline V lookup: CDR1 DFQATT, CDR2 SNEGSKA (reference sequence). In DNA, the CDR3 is TGCAGTGCTAGAGCCCTCATGGATCTCGCCAAAAACATTCAGTACTTC. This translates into CSARALMDLAKNIQYF.

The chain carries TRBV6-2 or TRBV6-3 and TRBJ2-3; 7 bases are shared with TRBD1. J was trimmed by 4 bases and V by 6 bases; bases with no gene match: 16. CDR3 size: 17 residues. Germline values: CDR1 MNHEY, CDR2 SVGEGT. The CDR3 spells CASSLFYRGGVPDTQYF. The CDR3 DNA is TGTGCCAGCAGCCTCTTCTACAGAGGGGGCGTTCCAGATACGCAGTATTTT.

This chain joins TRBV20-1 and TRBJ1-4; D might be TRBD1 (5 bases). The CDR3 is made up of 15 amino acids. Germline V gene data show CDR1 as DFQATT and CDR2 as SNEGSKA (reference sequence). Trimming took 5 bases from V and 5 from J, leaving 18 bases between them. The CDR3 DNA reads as TGCAGTGCTCCCCCTCTAGACAGCTTAAATGAAAAACTGTTTTTT. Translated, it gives CSAPPLDSLNEKLFF.

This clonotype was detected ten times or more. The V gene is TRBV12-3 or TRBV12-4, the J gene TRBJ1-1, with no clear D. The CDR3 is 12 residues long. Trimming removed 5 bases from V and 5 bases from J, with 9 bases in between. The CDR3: CASSRAGTEAFF. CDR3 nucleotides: TGTGCCAGCAGTCGCGCGGGGACTGAAGCTTTCTTT.

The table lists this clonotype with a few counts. CDR3 DNA sequence: TGTGCCAGCAGGGTAGGGGGGGAGCTGTTTTTT. It translates to CASRVGGELFF. The J gene is TRBJ2-2, the V gene TRBV6-1, with D hard to call. The CDR3 covers 11 residues. CDR1 MNHNS and CDR2 SASEGT come from the germline V gene. Trimming removed 6 bases at V and 8 bases at J, with 7 bases between.

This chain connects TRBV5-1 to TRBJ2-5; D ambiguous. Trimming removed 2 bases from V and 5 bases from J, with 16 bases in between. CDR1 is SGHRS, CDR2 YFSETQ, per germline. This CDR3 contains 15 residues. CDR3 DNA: TGCGCCAGCAGCTTCGAGACTCTCAGCCAGGAGACCCAGTACTTC. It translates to CASSFETLSQETQYF.

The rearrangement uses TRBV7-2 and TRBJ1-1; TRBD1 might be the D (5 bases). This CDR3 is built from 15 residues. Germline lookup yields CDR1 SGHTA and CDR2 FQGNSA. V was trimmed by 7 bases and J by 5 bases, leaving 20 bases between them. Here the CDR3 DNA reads TGTGCCAGCAAGGGGACCCTCTCGAGAGGGACTGAAGCTTTCTTT. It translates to CASKGTLSRGTEAFF.

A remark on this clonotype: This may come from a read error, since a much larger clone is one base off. CDR3 bases: TGTGCCAACAGCTTGGGTCCTAGGATGGACACTGAAGCTTTCTTT. It codes for CANSLGPRMDTEAFF. This chain connects TRBV7-2 to TRBJ1-1; D gene unclear. From germline, CDR1 is SGHTA and CDR2 FQGNSA. The CDR3 contains 15 residues. Together with reference TRBV7-2 and TRBJ1-1, the CDR3 gives the full variable domain: GAGVSQSPSNKVTEKGKDVELRCDPISGHTALYWYRQSLGQGLEFLIYFQGNSAPDKSGLPSDRFSAERTGGSVSTLTIQRTQQEDSAVYLCANSLGPRMDTEAFFGQGTRLTVV.

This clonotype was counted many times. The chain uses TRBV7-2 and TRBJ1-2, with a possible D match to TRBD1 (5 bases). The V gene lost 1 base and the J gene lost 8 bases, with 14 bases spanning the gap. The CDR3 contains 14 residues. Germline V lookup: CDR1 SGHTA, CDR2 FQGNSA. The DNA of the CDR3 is TGTGCCAGCAGCTTAGGGTGGCAGGGTTACGGCTACACCTTC. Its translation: CASSLGWQGYGYTF.

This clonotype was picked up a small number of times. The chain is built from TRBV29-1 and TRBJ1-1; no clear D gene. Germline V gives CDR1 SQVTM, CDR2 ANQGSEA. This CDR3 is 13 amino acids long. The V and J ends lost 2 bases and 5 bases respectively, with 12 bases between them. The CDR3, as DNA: TGCAGCGTTGAATACTGGCACGGGACTGAAGCTTTCTTT. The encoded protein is CSVEYWHGTEAFF.

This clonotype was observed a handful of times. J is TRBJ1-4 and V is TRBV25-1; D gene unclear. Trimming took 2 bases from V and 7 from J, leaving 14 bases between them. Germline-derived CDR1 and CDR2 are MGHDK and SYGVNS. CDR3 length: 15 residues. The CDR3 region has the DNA TGTGCCAGCAGTGAAGACAATAGGGCTGGTGAAAAACTGTTTTTT. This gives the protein CASSEDNRAGEKLFF.

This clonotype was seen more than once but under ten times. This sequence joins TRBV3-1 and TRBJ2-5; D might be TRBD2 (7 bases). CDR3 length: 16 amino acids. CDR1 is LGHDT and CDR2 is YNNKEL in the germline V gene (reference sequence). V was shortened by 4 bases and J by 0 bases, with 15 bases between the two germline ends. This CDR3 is CASSPLGGGYQETQYF. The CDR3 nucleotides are TGTGCCAGCAGCCCCTTAGGGGGGGGCTACCAAGAGACCCAGTACTTC.

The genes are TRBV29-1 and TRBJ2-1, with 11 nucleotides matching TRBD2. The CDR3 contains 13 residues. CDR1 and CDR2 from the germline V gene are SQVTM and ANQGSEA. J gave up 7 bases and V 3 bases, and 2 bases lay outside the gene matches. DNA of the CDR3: TGCAGCGTTGAGGCTAGCGGGGGGAATGAGCAGTTCTTC. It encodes CSVEASGGNEQFF.

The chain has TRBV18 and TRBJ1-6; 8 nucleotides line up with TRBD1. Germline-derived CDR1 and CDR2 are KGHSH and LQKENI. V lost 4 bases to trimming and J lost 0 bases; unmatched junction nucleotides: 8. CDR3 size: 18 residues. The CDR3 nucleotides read TGTGCCAGCTCACTGGGGACAGGTTGGAACTCCTATAATTCACCCCTCCACTTT. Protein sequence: CASSLGTGWNSYNSPLHF.

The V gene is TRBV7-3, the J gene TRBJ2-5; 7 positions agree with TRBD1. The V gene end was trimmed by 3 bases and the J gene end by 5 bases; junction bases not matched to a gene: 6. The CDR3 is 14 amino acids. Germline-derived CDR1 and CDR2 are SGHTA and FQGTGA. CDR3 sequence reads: CASSFEGAGETQYF. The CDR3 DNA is TGTGCCAGCAGCTTTGAGGGGGCTGGGGAGACCCAGTACTTC.

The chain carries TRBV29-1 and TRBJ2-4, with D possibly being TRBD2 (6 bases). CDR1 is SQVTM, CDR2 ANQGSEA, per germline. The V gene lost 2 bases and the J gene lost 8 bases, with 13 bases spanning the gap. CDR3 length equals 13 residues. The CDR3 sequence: CSVEPVTGDIQYF. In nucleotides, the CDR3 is TGCAGCGTTGAACCGGTCACGGGGGACATTCAGTACTTC.